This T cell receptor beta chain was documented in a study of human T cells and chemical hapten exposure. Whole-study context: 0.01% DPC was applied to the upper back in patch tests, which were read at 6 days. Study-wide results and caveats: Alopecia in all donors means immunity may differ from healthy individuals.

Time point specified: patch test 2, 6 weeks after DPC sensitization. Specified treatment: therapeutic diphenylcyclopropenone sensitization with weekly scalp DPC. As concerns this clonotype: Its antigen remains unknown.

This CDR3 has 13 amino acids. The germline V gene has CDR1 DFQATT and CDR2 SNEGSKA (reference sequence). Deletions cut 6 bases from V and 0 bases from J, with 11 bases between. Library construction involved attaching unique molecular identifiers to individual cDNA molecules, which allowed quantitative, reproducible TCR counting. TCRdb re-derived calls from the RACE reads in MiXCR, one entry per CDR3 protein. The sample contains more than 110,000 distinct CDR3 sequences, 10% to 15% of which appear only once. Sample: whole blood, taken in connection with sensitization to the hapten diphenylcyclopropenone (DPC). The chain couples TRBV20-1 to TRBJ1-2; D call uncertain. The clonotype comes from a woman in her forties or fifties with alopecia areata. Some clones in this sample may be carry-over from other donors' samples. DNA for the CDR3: TGCAGTGCAAACCAGGATTCTAACTATGGCTACACCTTC. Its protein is CSANQDSNYGYTF.